A single sample gave rise to the 13 T cell receptor beta chains below, sequenced in a study of T cell responses to AZD1222 COVID-19 vaccine. The protocol was immunoSEQ multiplex PCR, while the TCRdb copy is restricted to in-frame clones and leaves out a portion. The table shows 100,000 to 150,000 clones, with around 88% occurring only once. Sequences were derived from peripheral blood, sampled on day 0 of AZD1222 vaccination. The receptors originated from an adult in good health.

The chain carries TRBV6-5 and TRBJ2-3; 7 nucleotides align to TRBD1. The CDR3 length is 13 residues. Per germline, CDR1 MNHEY and CDR2 SVGAGI. V shed 6 bases, J shed 3 bases, and the junction held 3 bases outside the gene matches. CDR3 amino acids: CASRGQATDTQYF. Written as DNA, the CDR3 is TGTGCCAGCAGAGGACAGGCGACAGATACGCAGTATTTT.

The CDR3 sequence is CASSYSNRWGEQYF. The CDR3 DNA sequence: TGTGCCAGCAGTTACTCTAACAGGTGGGGAGAGCAGTACTTC. The rearrangement joins TRBV6-5 to TRBJ2-7, with a possible D match to TRBD1 (5 bases). The CDR3 loop spans 14 amino acids. Germline CDR1 MNHEY, CDR2 SVGAGI. V was trimmed by 0 bases and J by 7 bases, leaving 13 bases between them.

This chain connects TRBV11-2 to TRBJ2-3; 7 nucleotides agree with TRBD2. The V gene end was trimmed by 3 bases and the J gene end by 4 bases; junction bases not matched to a gene: 13. This CDR3 region has 17 residues. From germline, CDR1 is SGHAT and CDR2 FQNNGV. The CDR3 loop reads CASSLRRGGGLPDTQYF. DNA for the CDR3: TGTGCCAGCAGCTTGCGGCGTGGCGGGGGTCTACCAGATACGCAGTATTTT.

The genes are TRBV5-1 and TRBJ2-1; TRBD2 agrees at 7 bases. The V gene end was trimmed by 4 bases and the J gene end by 8 bases; junction bases not matched to a gene: 6. This CDR3 contains 13 residues. Germline-derived CDR1 and CDR2 are SGHRS and YFSETQ. The CDR3 sequence is CASSLAVMYEQFF. DNA of the CDR3: TGCGCCAGCAGCCTAGCGGTTATGTATGAGCAGTTCTTC.

V usage is TRBV9 and J usage is TRBJ1-1; unclear D gene. From germline, CDR1 is SGDLS and CDR2 YYNGEE. CDR3 size: 15 residues. V was clipped by 1 base and J by 0 bases, with 10 bases between them. For the CDR3, the DNA is TGTGCCAGCAGCGTACTGCCGACACTGAACACTGAAGCTTTCTTT. This sequence encodes CASSVLPTLNTEAFF.

The chain has TRBV29-1 and TRBJ1-2; no reliable D call. Germline V gene lookup returns CDR1 SQVTM and CDR2 ANQGSEA. The CDR3 runs 13 residues. Trimming stripped 4 bases from V and 5 bases from J, with 14 bases between. The CDR3 DNA reads as TGCAGCGTTGCCCCACTCAATGGGTATGGCTACACCTTC. Its protein is CSVAPLNGYGYTF.

The chain recombines TRBV5-1 with TRBJ1-4; D remains ambiguous. Germline V gene sequence: CDR1 SGHRS, CDR2 YFSETQ. Deletions cut 3 bases from V and 0 bases from J, with 9 bases between. The CDR3 runs to 15 residues. Here the CDR3 reads CASSSGRTTNEKLFF. The CDR3 nucleotides are TGCGCCAGCAGCTCAGGACGGACAACTAATGAAAAACTGTTTTTT.

The chain uses TRBV10-1 and TRBJ2-1; 8 nucleotides match TRBD1. From germline, CDR1 is WNHNN and CDR2 SYGVQD (reference sequence). V trimming: 0 bases; J trimming: 3 bases; junction bases outside the gene matches: 4. This CDR3 spans 16 amino acids. The CDR3 spells CASSESGRGLYNEQFF. The CDR3 coding sequence is TGCGCCAGCAGTGAGTCGGGCAGGGGGCTCTACAATGAGCAGTTCTTC.

The chain joins TRBV19 to TRBJ1-2; tentative D call: TRBD1 (6 bases). The CDR3 contains 15 residues. V gave up 4 bases and J gave up 2 bases, with 14 bases separating them. Germline-derived CDR1 and CDR2 are LNHDA and SQIVND (reference sequence). The CDR3 coding sequence is TGTGCCAGTAGTAGAAACGGACAGAACAACTATGGCTACACCTTC. Protein sequence: CASSRNGQNNYGYTF.

DNA of the CDR3: TGCGCCAGCAAGACTAGCGGTATCCAAGAGACCCAGTACTTC. Translation: CASKTSGIQETQYF. This chain uses TRBV5-1 with TRBJ2-5; 9 nucleotides line up with TRBD2. This CDR3 has 14 amino acids. V lost 6 bases to trimming and J lost 1 base; unmatched junction nucleotides: 4. Germline V gives CDR1 SGHRS, CDR2 YFSETQ. Full variable domain (outside the CDR3, taken from reference TRBV5-1 and TRBJ2-5): KAGVTQTPRYLIKTRGQQVTLSCSPISGHRSVSWYQQTPGQGLQFLFEYFSETQRNKGNFPGRFSGRQFSNSRSEMNVSTLELGDSALYLCASKTSGIQETQYFGPGTRLLVL.

This clone was seen only once. CDR3 protein: CASSLTGGGQPQHF. CDR3 bases: TGTGCCAGCAGTTTGACAGGGGGGGGTCAGCCCCAGCATTTT. The V and J genes are TRBV28 and TRBJ1-5, with 9 positions matching TRBD1. The CDR3 length is 14 residues. V shed 3 bases, J shed 6 bases, and the junction held 3 bases outside the gene matches. CDR1 and CDR2 from the germline V gene are MDHEN and SYDVKM.

The chain couples TRBV10-3 to TRBJ1-3; unclear D gene. Germline values: CDR1 ENHRY, CDR2 SYGVKD. This CDR3 has 14 residues. V dropped 9 bases and J dropped 0 bases, with 12 bases sitting between them. Written as DNA, the CDR3 is TGTGCCATGAGCGACGAAGTCTCTGGAAACACCATATATTTT. Amino acids: CAMSDEVSGNTIYF.

A remark on this clone: Other DNA variants within this sample encode the same CDR3. This rearrangement joins TRBV19 to TRBJ1-1; no firm D call. The CDR3 is 13 residues long. V was clipped by 3 bases and J by 5 bases, with 10 bases between them. Germline V gene lookup returns CDR1 LNHDA and CDR2 SQIVND (reference sequence). As DNA, the CDR3 is TGTGCCAGTAGTATCCCCGGGGTAACTGAAGCTTTCTTT. Translated, it gives CASSIPGVTEAFF.